The T cell receptor beta chain under discussion was sequenced for a study of cytomegalovirus exposure and HLA in healthy donors. General study points: The study reported that TCR beta sequences accurately predicted HLA-A and HLA-B alleles in most subjects. Near-uniform donor sequencing depth was presumed by presence/absence analyses. The authors enumerated around 150 TCR beta chains as linked to cytomegalovirus. Earlier analysis found most TCR beta V segments productive about 90% or about 30% of the time.

As regards this clone: Its antigen is unidentified.

Primers included in the PCR were 60 Vbeta and 13 Jbeta primers. Some clones are missing from TCRdb's copy, which holds only in-frame ones; the method was immunoSEQ multiplex PCR. The table includes more than 95,000 clones, approximately 72% detected once. V shed 2 bases and J 6 bases; nucleotides not matched to a gene: 3. CDR1 MNHEY and CDR2 SMNVEV come from the germline V gene (reference sequence). CDR3 length equals 15 residues. The sample taken for sequencing was PBMCs. This rearrangement joins TRBV27 to TRBJ2-7; TRBD2 aligns across 14 bases. The sequence came from a woman aged 70 to 79 in good health and CMV-seropositive. CDR3 sequence (DNA): TGTGCCAGCAGTTTACAGGGACTAGCGGGAGTCGAGCAGTACTTC. Translated, it gives CASSLQGLAGVEQYF.